Sequencing of this T cell receptor (beta chain) was carried out in a study of T cell responses to AZD1222 COVID-19 vaccine. Findings and caveats of the study: Just a handful of AZD1222 recipients tested seropositive at baseline. Most donors were white British and more were female, and clonal diversity was possibly underestimated. Repertoire sampling occurred only after the peak T cell response.

Note on this clone: The antigen is not known.

CDR3 length equals 11 residues. Trimming cost V 5 bases and J 10 bases, with 11 bases left between them. Germline values: CDR1 MNHEY, CDR2 SVGAGI. This table comes from immunoSEQ multiplex PCR, and its TCRdb copy is limited to in-frame clones, with some not included. The sample includes over 150,000 clones, roughly 92% of them seen just once. The TCR was taken from an adult in good health. V and J are TRBV6-5 and TRBJ1-1; D is unresolved. The material sequenced was peripheral blood, taken on day 0 of AZD1222 vaccination. As DNA, the CDR3 is TGTGCCAGCAGTAAATTTCCTCTAGCTTTCTTT. Its protein is CASSKFPLAFF.